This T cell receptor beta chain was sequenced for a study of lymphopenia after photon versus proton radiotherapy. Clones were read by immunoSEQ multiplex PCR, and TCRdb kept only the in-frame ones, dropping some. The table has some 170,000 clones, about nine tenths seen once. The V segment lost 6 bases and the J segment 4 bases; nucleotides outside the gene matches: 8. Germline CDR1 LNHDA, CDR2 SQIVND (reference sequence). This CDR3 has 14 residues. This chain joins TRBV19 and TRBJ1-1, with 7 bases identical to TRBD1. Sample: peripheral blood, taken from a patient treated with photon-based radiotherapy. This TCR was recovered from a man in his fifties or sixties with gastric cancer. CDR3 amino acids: CASRIATGPTEAFF. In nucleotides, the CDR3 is TGTGCCAGTAGGATTGCGACAGGGCCCACTGAAGCTTTCTTT.